The T cell receptor (beta chain) described here comes from a study of T-cell reconstitution after alpha-beta-depleted transplantation in children. This clonotype has ten or more counts. V shed 4 bases and J shed 1 base, with 13 bases lying between them. Per germline, CDR1 SGHTA and CDR2 FQGNSA. This CDR3 has 15 residues. A library of TCRbeta sequences, prepared with unique molecular identifiers, was generated. MiXCR, run by TCRdb on the PCR reads, gives a single entry per CDR3 protein. The data contain over 400,000 distinct CDR3 sequences, over 40% of them singletons. Material: PBMCs, obtained before TCRalphabeta/CD19-depleted stem cell transplant. The rearrangement uses TRBV7-2 and TRBJ2-5, with D perhaps TRBD2 (6 bases). This clonotype was sampled from a girl aged 2 to 9 with aplastic anemia, due to receive a stem cell transplant. The CDR3 here is CASSSIGTSQETQYF. CDR3 nucleotides: TGTGCCAGCAGCTCGATCGGGACTTCCCAAGAGACCCAGTACTTC.